The next 5 T cell receptor beta chains were all read from a single sample in a study of blood T cell repertoires in COVID-19. Sequenced by immunoSEQ multiplex PCR; TCRdb stores in-frame clones only, minus some. The table lists 150,000 to 200,000 clones, about 76% of them singletons. Sequencing was performed on peripheral blood. The receptors derive from a woman aged 40-49 years with COVID-19, enrolled during active disease.

This sequence joins TRBV6-2 or TRBV6-3 and TRBJ1-2, with D possibly being TRBD1 (5 bases). The CDR3 has 12 residues. The ends were cut back, 6 bases at V and 4 bases at J, with 9 bases in the middle. CDR1 and CDR2 from the germline V gene are MNHEY and SVGEGT. CDR3 coding DNA: TGTGCCAGCAGCTTGACAGTCTATGGCTACACCTTC. Residues: CASSLTVYGYTF.

There are a few counts of this clone. V is TRBV6-5 and J is TRBJ1-5; TRBD1 aligns across 10 bases. Per the germline V gene, CDR1 is MNHEY and CDR2 is SVGAGI. Losses at the gene ends were 4 bases for V and 4 bases for J; bases not matched to a gene: 4. This CDR3 has 15 amino acids. The CDR3 DNA follows: TGTGCCAGCAGTTCGGACAGGGGGAAAAATCAGCCCCAGCATTTT. It is translated as CASSSDRGKNQPQHF.

The V gene is TRBV9, the J gene TRBJ2-7; tentative D call: TRBD1 (7 bases). The CDR3 runs 13 residues. Per germline, CDR1 SGDLS and CDR2 YYNGEE. Trimming took 5 bases from V and 6 from J, leaving 15 bases between them. This CDR3 reads CASSRGGGTEQYF. As DNA, the CDR3 is TGTGCCAGCAGTCGAGGGGGCGGGACCGAGCAGTACTTC. The complete variable domain, with remaining parts taken from reference TRBV9 and TRBJ2-7, reads DSGVTQTPKHLITATGQRVTLRCSPRSGDLSVYWYQQSLDQGLQFLIQYYNGEERAKGNILERFSAQQFPDLHSELNLSSLELGDSALYFCASSRGGGTEQYFGPGTRLTVT.

The chain carries TRBV27 and TRBJ2-3; D gene ambiguous. Germline values: CDR1 MNHEY, CDR2 SMNVEV (reference sequence). The CDR3 spans 13 residues. The germline V and J ends were trimmed by 3 bases and 2 bases, with 6 bases remaining between them. This CDR3 reads CASSFTFTDTQYF. CDR3 sequence (DNA): TGTGCCAGCAGTTTTACTTTCACAGATACGCAGTATTTT.

The chain recombines TRBV2 with TRBJ2-1; maybe TRBD2 (5 bases). Germline CDR1 SNHLY, CDR2 FYNNEI. The CDR3 covers 16 residues. V lost 2 bases to trimming and J lost 0 bases, with 11 bases between them. The DNA of the CDR3 is TGTGCCAGCAGTGAAAACGGGATAGGCTCCTACAATGAGCAGTTCTTC. Translating it yields CASSENGIGSYNEQFF.